Listed below are T cell receptor beta chains from one sample, sequenced in a study of cytomegalovirus exposure and HLA in healthy donors. Sequenced by immunoSEQ multiplex PCR; TCRdb stores in-frame clones only, minus some. The sample lists over 110,000 clones; 82% were seen once. The sequencing sample was made of PBMCs. The source of these receptors is a male donor in good health and CMV-seronegative. The CDR3 runs from the conserved cysteine through the conserved F or W. Fields, in order: D gene, J gene, clone size, V gene, CDR3 protein, CDR3 DNA. D genes are given only for firm matches. Expanded clones are given a class, and other clones once, few, many or no size at all.

D gene: -; J gene: TRBJ2-1; clone size: -; V gene: TRBV9; CDR3 protein: CASSPARVVAYNEQFF; CDR3 DNA: TGTGCCAGCAGCCCCGCTCGGGTGGTGGCCTACAATGAGCAGTTCTTC
D gene: -; J gene: TRBJ1-5; clone size: -; V gene: TRBV6-5; CDR3 protein: CASQSIGGPPQHF; CDR3 DNA: TGTGCCAGCCAATCAATCGGGGGGCCGCCCCAGCATTTT
D gene: -; J gene: TRBJ2-5; clone size: -; V gene: TRBV11-2; CDR3 protein: CASSFGGTQYF; CDR3 DNA: TGTGCCAGCAGCTTCGGGGGGACCCAGTACTTC
D gene: -; J gene: TRBJ1-2; clone size: -; V gene: TRBV7-3; CDR3 protein: CASSLGGNGYTF; CDR3 DNA: TGTGCCAGCAGCTTAGGGGGGAATGGCTACACCTTC
D gene: -; J gene: TRBJ2-7; clone size: -; V gene: TRBV7-9; CDR3 protein: CASSLQTGYEQYF; CDR3 DNA: TGTGCCAGCAGCTTACAGACAGGCTACGAGCAGTACTTC
D gene: -; J gene: TRBJ1-2; clone size: -; V gene: TRBV14; CDR3 protein: CASSDMSHGYTF; CDR3 DNA: TGTGCCAGCAGCGACATGTCTCATGGCTACACCTTC
D gene: TRBD1; J gene: TRBJ1-5; clone size: -; V gene: TRBV5-1; CDR3 protein: CASSPGTGLGQPQHF; CDR3 DNA: TGCGCCAGCAGCCCTGGGACAGGGTTAGGTCAGCCCCAGCATTTT
D gene: -; J gene: TRBJ2-7; clone size: -; V gene: TRBV28; CDR3 protein: CASRFTGYEQYF; CDR3 DNA: TGTGCCAGCAGGTTTACAGGCTACGAGCAGTACTTC
D gene: TRBD1; J gene: TRBJ2-2; clone size: -; V gene: TRBV9; CDR3 protein: CASSPSDRGHIGELFF; CDR3 DNA: TGTGCCAGCAGCCCTTCCGACAGGGGGCATATCGGGGAGCTGTTTTTT
D gene: TRBD1; J gene: TRBJ1-1; clone size: -; V gene: TRBV6-1; CDR3 protein: CASKRGGTEHEAFF; CDR3 DNA: TGTGCCAGCAAACGGGGCGGGACAGAGCATGAAGCTTTCTTT
D gene: -; J gene: TRBJ1-5; clone size: -; V gene: TRBV11-2; CDR3 protein: CASSLGGGPQHF; CDR3 DNA: TGTGCCAGCAGCTTAGGGGGGGGGCCCCAGCATTTT
D gene: -; J gene: TRBJ2-7; clone size: -; V gene: TRBV27; CDR3 protein: CASSLFPAAPYEQYF; CDR3 DNA: TGTGCCAGCAGTTTATTTCCAGCGGCGCCCTACGAGCAGTACTTC
D gene: TRBD2; J gene: TRBJ2-1; clone size: -; V gene: TRBV5-1; CDR3 protein: CASSPGTSSYNEQFF; CDR3 DNA: TGCGCCAGCAGCCCCGGGACTAGCTCCTACAATGAGCAGTTCTTC
D gene: -; J gene: TRBJ1-1; clone size: -; V gene: TRBV19; CDR3 protein: CASSGGPNTEAFF; CDR3 DNA: TGTGCCAGTAGTGGAGGGCCGAACACTGAAGCTTTCTTT
D gene: -; J gene: TRBJ1-5; clone size: -; V gene: TRBV28; CDR3 protein: CASTSSVQPQHF; CDR3 DNA: TGTGCCAGCACCAGCAGCGTGCAGCCCCAGCATTTT
D gene: -; J gene: TRBJ2-3; clone size: -; V gene: TRBV7-2; CDR3 protein: CASSLVSGTDTQYF; CDR3 DNA: TGTGCCAGCAGCTTAGTTAGCGGCACAGATACGCAGTATTTT
D gene: -; J gene: TRBJ2-7; clone size: -; V gene: TRBV10-1; CDR3 protein: CASSLLRGNEQYF; CDR3 DNA: TGCGCCAGCAGCCTCCTGAGGGGGAACGAGCAGTACTTC
D gene: TRBD1; J gene: TRBJ2-3; clone size: -; V gene: TRBV7-8; CDR3 protein: CASFQGQGVADTQYF; CDR3 DNA: TGTGCCAGCTTCCAGGGACAGGGCGTCGCAGATACGCAGTATTTT
D gene: -; J gene: TRBJ2-7; clone size: -; V gene: TRBV7-9; CDR3 protein: CASSESTEGRLGEQYF; CDR3 DNA: TGTGCCAGCAGCGAATCTACGGAGGGCAGACTCGGGGAGCAGTACTTC
D gene: TRBD1; J gene: TRBJ2-7; clone size: once; V gene: TRBV7-2; CDR3 protein: CASSQGAGGAEQYF; CDR3 DNA: TGTGCCAGCAGCCAGGGAGCAGGGGGCGCCGAGCAGTACTTC
D gene: -; J gene: TRBJ2-7; clone size: -; V gene: TRBV30; CDR3 protein: CAWSPQGAEQYF; CDR3 DNA: TGTGCCTGGAGTCCACAGGGCGCCGAGCAGTACTTC
D gene: -; J gene: TRBJ1-1; clone size: -; V gene: TRBV2; CDR3 protein: CASTSRRGGGNTEAFF; CDR3 DNA: TGTGCCAGCACCTCGAGGCGGGGAGGAGGGAACACTGAAGCTTTCTTT
D gene: TRBD1; J gene: TRBJ1-1; clone size: -; V gene: TRBV7-4; CDR3 protein: CASSLRRTGTNTEAFF; CDR3 DNA: TGTGCCAGCAGCTTAAGGAGGACAGGCACGAACACTGAAGCTTTCTTT